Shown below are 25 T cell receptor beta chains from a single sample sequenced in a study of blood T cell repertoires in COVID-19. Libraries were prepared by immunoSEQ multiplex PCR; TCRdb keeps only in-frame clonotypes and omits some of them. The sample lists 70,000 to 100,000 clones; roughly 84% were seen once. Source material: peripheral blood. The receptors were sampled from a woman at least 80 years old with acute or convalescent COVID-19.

The CDR3 DNA reads as TGTGCCTGGGCCTCGGGGAAAACTCAGCCCCAGCATTTT. Protein sequence: CAWASGKTQPQHF. The V and J genes are TRBV30 and TRBJ1-5; unclear D gene. The CDR3 is 13 residues long. The germline CDR1 and CDR2 sequences are GTSNPN and SVGIG (reference sequence). V lost 5 bases to trimming and J lost 6 bases, with 14 bases between them.

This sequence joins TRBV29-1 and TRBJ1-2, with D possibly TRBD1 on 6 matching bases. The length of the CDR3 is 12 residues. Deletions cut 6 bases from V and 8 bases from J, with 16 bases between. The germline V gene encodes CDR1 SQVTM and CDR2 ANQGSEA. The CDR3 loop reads CSVGPGDPGYTF. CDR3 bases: TGCAGCGTGGGCCCAGGGGATCCAGGCTACACCTTC. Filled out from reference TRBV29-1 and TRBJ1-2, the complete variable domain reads SAVISQKPSRDICQRGTSLTIQCQVDSQVTMMFWYRQQPGQSLTLIATANQGSEATYESGFVIDKFPISRPNLTFSTLTVSNMSPEDSSIYLCSVGPGDPGYTFGSGTRLTVV.

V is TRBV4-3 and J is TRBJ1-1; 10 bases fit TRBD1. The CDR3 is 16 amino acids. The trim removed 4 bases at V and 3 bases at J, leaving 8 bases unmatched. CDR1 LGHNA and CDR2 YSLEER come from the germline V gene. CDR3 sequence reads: CASSLDEGTGDTEAFF. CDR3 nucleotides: TGCGCCAGCAGCCTCGACGAAGGGACAGGGGACACTGAAGCTTTCTTT.

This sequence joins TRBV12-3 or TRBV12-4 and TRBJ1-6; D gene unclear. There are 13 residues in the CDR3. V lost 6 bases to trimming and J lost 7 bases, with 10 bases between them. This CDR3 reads CASRPNMNSPLHF. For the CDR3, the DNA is TGTGCCAGCAGACCGAACATGAATTCACCCCTCCACTTT.

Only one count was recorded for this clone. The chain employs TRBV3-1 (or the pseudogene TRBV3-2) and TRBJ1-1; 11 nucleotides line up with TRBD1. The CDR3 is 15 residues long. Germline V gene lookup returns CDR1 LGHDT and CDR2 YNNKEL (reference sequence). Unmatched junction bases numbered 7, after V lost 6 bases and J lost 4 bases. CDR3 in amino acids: CASSRGQGAATEAFF. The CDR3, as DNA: TGTGCCAGCAGTCGTGGACAGGGGGCGGCCACTGAAGCTTTCTTT.

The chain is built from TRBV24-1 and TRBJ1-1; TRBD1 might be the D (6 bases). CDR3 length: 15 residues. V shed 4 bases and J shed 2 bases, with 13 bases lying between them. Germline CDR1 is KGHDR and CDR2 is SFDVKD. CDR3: CATSDHRVSNTEAFF. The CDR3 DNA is TGTGCCACCAGTGACCACAGGGTTTCTAACACTGAAGCTTTCTTT.

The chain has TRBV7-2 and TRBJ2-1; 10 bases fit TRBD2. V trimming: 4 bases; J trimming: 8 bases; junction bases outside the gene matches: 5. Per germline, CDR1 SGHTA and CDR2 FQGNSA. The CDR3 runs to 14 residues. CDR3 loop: CASSSLAGVHEQFF. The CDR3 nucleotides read TGTGCCAGCAGCTCTCTAGCGGGGGTGCATGAGCAGTTCTTC.

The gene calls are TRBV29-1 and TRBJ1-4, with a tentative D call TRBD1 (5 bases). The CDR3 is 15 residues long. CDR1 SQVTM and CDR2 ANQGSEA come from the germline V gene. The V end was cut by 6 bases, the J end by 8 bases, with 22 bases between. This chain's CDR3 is CSVKGGGTAAEKLFF. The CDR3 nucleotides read TGCAGCGTCAAGGGCGGGGGGACCGCCGCCGAAAAACTGTTTTTT.

CDR3 DNA: TGTGCCAGCAGCCCTCTCCCCGGGTCAGGGACCGGGGAGCTGTTTTTT. It encodes CASSPLPGSGTGELFF. The V call is TRBV7-2, the J call TRBJ2-2, with D possibly being TRBD1 (5 bases). The V gene's germline CDR1 is SGHTA and CDR2 FQGNSA. The CDR3 length is 16 residues. Deletions cut 5 bases from V and 5 bases from J, with 18 bases between.

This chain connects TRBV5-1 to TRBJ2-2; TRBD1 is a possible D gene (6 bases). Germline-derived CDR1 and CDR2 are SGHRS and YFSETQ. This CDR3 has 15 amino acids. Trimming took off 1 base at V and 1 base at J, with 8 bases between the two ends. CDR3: CASSLQGWNTGELFF. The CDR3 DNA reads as TGCGCCAGCAGCTTGCAGGGGTGGAACACCGGGGAGCTGTTTTTT.

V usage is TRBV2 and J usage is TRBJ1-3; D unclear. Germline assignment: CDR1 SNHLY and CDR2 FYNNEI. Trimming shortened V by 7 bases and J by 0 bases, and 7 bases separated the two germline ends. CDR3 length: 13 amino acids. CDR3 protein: CASTQDSGNTIYF. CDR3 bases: TGTGCCAGCACGCAGGACTCTGGAAACACCATATATTTT.

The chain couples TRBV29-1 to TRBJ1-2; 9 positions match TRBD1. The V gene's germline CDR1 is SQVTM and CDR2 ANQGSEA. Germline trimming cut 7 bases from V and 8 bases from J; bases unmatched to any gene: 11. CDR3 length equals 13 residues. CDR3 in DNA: TGCAGCGCTGATCGACAGGGGGTAGTCGGCTACACCTTC. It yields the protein CSADRQGVVGYTF.

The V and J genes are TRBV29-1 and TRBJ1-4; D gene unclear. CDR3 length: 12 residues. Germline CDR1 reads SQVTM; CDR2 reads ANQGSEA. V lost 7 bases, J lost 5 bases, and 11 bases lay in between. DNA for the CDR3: TGCAGCGCCTACGGTGAGAATGAAAAACTGTTTTTT. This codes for CSAYGENEKLFF.

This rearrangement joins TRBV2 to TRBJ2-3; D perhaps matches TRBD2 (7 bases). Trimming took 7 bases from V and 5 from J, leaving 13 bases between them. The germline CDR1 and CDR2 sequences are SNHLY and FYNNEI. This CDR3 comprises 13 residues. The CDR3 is CASKGGAGDTQYF. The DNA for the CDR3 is TGTGCCAGCAAGGGGGGGGCCGGAGATACGCAGTATTTT.

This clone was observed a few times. The CDR3 sequence: CTSSHHGQYRRNTIYF. The CDR3 DNA follows: TGCACCAGCAGCCATCACGGACAGTACCGGAGAAACACCATATATTTT. This sequence joins TRBV1 and TRBJ1-3; TRBD1 reflects the table's D call only, with no check against the DNA. TRBV1 is a recognized pseudogene. The CDR3 sequence is 16 residues long.

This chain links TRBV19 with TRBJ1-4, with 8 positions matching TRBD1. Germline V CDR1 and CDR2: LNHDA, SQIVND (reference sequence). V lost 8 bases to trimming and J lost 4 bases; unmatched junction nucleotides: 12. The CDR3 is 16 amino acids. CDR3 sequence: CASGDRGVGVNEKLFF. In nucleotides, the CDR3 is TGTGCCAGTGGCGACAGGGGAGTGGGGGTTAATGAAAAACTGTTTTTT.

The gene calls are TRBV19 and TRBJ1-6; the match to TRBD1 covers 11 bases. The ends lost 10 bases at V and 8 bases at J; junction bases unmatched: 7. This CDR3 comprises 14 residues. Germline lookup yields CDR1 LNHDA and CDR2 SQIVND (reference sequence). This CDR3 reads CATRTGGGDSPLHF. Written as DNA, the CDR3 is TGTGCCACCCGGACAGGGGGCGGAGATTCACCCCTCCACTTT.

CDR3 in amino acids: CASSSQGPPVLWASDTQYF. In nucleotides, the CDR3 is TGTGCCAGCAGCTCACAGGGGCCCCCGGTTCTTTGGGCGTCAGATACGCAGTATTTT. The genes are TRBV7-2 and TRBJ2-3; 7 positions match TRBD1. The CDR3 has 19 residues. The J segment lost 4 bases and the V segment lost 4 bases, leaving 20 bases of the junction unmatched. Germline V CDR1 and CDR2: SGHTA, FQGNSA.

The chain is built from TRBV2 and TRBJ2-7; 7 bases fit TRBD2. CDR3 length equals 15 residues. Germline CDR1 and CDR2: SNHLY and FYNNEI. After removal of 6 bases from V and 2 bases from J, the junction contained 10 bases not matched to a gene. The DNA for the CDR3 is TGTGCCAGCAGGAGAAGGTGGGAGGGCGCCTACGAGCAGTACTTC. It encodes CASRRRWEGAYEQYF.

The CDR3 sequence: CASSRGTPQETQYF. In DNA form, the CDR3 reads TGTGCCAGCTCACGGGGGACTCCACAAGAGACCCAGTACTTC. This chain uses TRBV18 with TRBJ2-5, with a tentative D call TRBD2 (6 bases). V lost 4 bases and J lost 2, with 11 bases in between. CDR1 and CDR2 from the germline V gene are KGHSH and LQKENI. CDR3 size: 14 residues. Supplemented by reference TRBV18 and TRBJ2-5, the full variable domain reads NAGVMQNPRHLVRRRGQEARLRCSPMKGHSHVYWYRQLPEEGLKFMVYLQKENIIDESGMPKERFSAEFPKEGPSILRIQQVVRGDSAAYFCASSRGTPQETQYFGPGTRLLVL.

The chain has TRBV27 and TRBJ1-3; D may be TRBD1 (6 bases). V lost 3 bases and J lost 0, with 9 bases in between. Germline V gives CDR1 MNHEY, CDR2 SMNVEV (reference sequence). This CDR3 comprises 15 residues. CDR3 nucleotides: TGTGCCAGCAGTTTGTCAGGGGCCTCTGGAAACACCATATATTTT. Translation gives CASSLSGASGNTIYF.

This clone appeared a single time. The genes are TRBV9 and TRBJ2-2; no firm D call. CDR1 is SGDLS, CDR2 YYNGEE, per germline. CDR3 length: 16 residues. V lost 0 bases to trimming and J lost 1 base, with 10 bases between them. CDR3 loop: CASSVGSAMNTGELFF. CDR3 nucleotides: TGTGCCAGCAGCGTAGGCTCCGCGATGAACACCGGGGAGCTGTTTTTT.

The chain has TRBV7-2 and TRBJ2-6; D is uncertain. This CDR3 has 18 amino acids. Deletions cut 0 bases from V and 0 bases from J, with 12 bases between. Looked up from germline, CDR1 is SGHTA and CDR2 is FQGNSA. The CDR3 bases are TGTGCCAGCAGCTTAGCTCACAGCCCTGTCTCTGGGGCCAACGTCCTGACTTTC. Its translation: CASSLAHSPVSGANVLTF.

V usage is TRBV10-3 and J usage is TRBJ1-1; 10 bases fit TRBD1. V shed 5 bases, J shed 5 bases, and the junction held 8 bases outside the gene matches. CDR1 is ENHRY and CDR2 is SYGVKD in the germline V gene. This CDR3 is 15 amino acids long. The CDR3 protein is CAISQDRGATTEAFF. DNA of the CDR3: TGTGCCATCAGTCAGGACAGGGGGGCAACAACTGAAGCTTTCTTT.

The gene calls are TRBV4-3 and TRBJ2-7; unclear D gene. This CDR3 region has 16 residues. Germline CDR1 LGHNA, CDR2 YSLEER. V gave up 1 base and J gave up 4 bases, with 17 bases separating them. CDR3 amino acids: CASSQAVTSESYEQYF. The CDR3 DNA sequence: TGCGCCAGCAGCCAAGCAGTTACATCAGAAAGTTACGAGCAGTACTTC.